A single sample gave rise to the 25 T cell receptor beta chains below, sequenced in a study of blood T cell repertoires in COVID-19. Clones were sequenced by immunoSEQ multiplex PCR, and TCRdb holds only the in-frame ones, with some missing. The sample lists about 89,000 clones, 78% occurring once. The material sequenced was peripheral blood. The source is a man between 70 and 80 years old with COVID-19, enrolled during active disease.

V and J are TRBV16 and TRBJ2-5; TRBD2 aligns across 10 bases. This CDR3 spans 21 amino acids. The V and J ends lost 1 base and 1 base, in that order; junction bases with no gene match: 18. Germline values: CDR1 KGHSY, CDR2 FQNENV. In DNA, the CDR3 is TGTGCCAGCAGCCAATATTCAGTATTGGTAGCGGGAGGAGGGACCCAAGAGACCCAGTACTTC. As protein: CASSQYSVLVAGGGTQETQYF.

The chain is built from TRBV21-1 and TRBJ2-5; the table gives TRBD2 as D, unverified against the DNA. TRBV21-1 is assigned pseudogene status. CDR3 length: 16 residues. CDR3 sequence: CASSKGEAGAGETQYF. DNA of the CDR3: TGTGCCAGCAGCAAAGGGGAGGCGGGGGCCGGAGAGACCCAGTACTTC.

This clone came up many times. V and J are TRBV6-9 and TRBJ1-1; D is possibly TRBD1 (5 bases). V lost 2 bases, J lost 0 bases, and 10 bases lay in between. This CDR3 has 15 residues. Germline V gene data show CDR1 as MNHGY and CDR2 as SVAAGI. CDR3 residues: CASSYPTDLNTEAFF. CDR3 nucleotide sequence: TGTGCCAGCAGTTATCCGACAGATCTGAACACTGAAGCTTTCTTT.

The chain couples TRBV6-5 to TRBJ1-2; tentatively, D is TRBD1 (6 bases). Germline V gene lookup returns CDR1 MNHEY and CDR2 SVGAGI. CDR3 length: 15 residues. V gave up 6 bases and J gave up 8 bases, with 22 bases separating them. The CDR3 coding sequence is TGTGCCAGCAGCGGTCTTGGTGCAGGGGCAATAGGCTACACCTTC. This translates into CASSGLGAGAIGYTF.

This clone was counted once. The chain combines TRBV2 with TRBJ1-4; 10 nucleotides match TRBD1. Unmatched junction bases numbered 8, after V lost 8 bases and J lost 8 bases. From germline, CDR1 is SNHLY and CDR2 FYNNEI. The CDR3 is made up of 14 amino acids. CDR3 loop: CASLRQGAREKLFF. Here the CDR3 DNA reads TGTGCCAGCCTGAGACAGGGGGCGAGGGAAAAACTGTTTTTT. Full variable domain (outside the CDR3, taken from reference TRBV2 and TRBJ1-4): EPEVTQTPSHQVTQMGQEVILRCVPISNHLYFYWYRQILGQKVEFLVSFYNNEISEKSEIFDDQFSVERPDGSNFTLKIRSTKLEDSAMYFCASLRQGAREKLFFGSGTQLSVL.

This chain uses TRBV27 with TRBJ1-5; 8 bases are a match to TRBD1. The CDR3 covers 16 residues. Trimming removed 4 bases from V and 11 bases from J; junction bases left unmatched: 16. Germline V gives CDR1 MNHEY, CDR2 SMNVEV (reference sequence). The CDR3 nucleotides read TGTGCCAGCAGTTCCCAGGGGACAGGACAAGTGGGGACCCAGCATTTT. Translation: CASSSQGTGQVGTQHF.

This rearrangement joins TRBV2 to TRBJ2-7; 7 positions agree with TRBD1. Germline CDR1 reads SNHLY; CDR2 reads FYNNEI. The CDR3 length is 14 residues. The junction had 8 bases not matched to a gene; V was cut back by 7 bases and J by 2 bases. CDR3 DNA: TGTGCCAGCAACTCTGGGACAGCAACCTACGAGCAGTACTTC. Amino acid sequence: CASNSGTATYEQYF.

CDR3 residues: CASSAQGAFVTEAFF. CDR3 DNA: TGTGCCAGCAGCGCCCAGGGGGCCTTTGTTACTGAAGCTTTCTTT. This chain connects TRBV14 to TRBJ1-1, with 8 bases fitting TRBD1. J gave up 5 bases and V 5 bases, and 10 bases lay outside the gene matches. This CDR3 has 15 amino acids. Germline V gene data show CDR1 as SGHDN and CDR2 as FVKESK.

V is TRBV2 and J is TRBJ2-1; no reliable D call. This CDR3 is built from 12 residues. CDR1 is SNHLY, CDR2 FYNNEI, per germline. V was pared by 5 bases and J by 4 bases, with 6 bases between. CDR3 in amino acids: CASSPGYNEQFF. CDR3 nucleotides: TGTGCCAGCAGTCCGGGTTACAATGAGCAGTTCTTC.

The chain carries TRBV28 and TRBJ1-6; tentative D call: TRBD1 (5 bases). Looked up from germline, CDR1 is MDHEN and CDR2 is SYDVKM. V shed 3 bases and J shed 9 bases, with 12 bases lying between them. The CDR3 spans 14 residues. The CDR3 nucleotides are TGTGCCAGCAGTTTTGGGGCAGGTACTTCACCCCTCCACTTT. Amino acid sequence: CASSFGAGTSPLHF.

This clone was seen a handful of times. The chain is built from TRBV5-6 and TRBJ2-7; TRBD2 agrees at 12 bases. Trimming at V came to 2 bases and at J to 0 bases, leaving 3 bases not matched to a gene. Germline CDR1 reads SGHDT; CDR2 reads YYEEEE. The CDR3 is made up of 16 amino acids. The CDR3 region has the DNA TGTGCCAGCAGCTTTGGGACTAGCGGGTACTCCTACGAGCAGTACTTC. Its translation is CASSFGTSGYSYEQYF. Filled out from reference TRBV5-6 and TRBJ2-7, the complete variable domain reads DAGVTQSPTHLIKTRGQQVTLRCSPKSGHDTVSWYQQALGQGPQFIFQYYEEEERQRGNFPDRFSGHQFPNYSSELNVNALLLGDSALYLCASSFGTSGYSYEQYFGPGTRLTVT.

In this sample, this clone turned up many times. The chain links TRBV29-1 to TRBJ2-7, with TRBD1 as a possible D gene (6 bases). V was cut by 4 bases and J by 5 bases, with 12 bases left in between. The germline V gene has CDR1 SQVTM and CDR2 ANQGSEA. The CDR3 loop spans 12 amino acids. The CDR3 sequence is CSVGRGLHEQYF. The CDR3 region has the DNA TGCAGCGTTGGCAGGGGCCTCCACGAGCAGTACTTC.

This chain joins TRBV28 and TRBJ1-2; the D is unclear. The CDR3 runs 12 residues. CDR1 and CDR2 (germline): MDHEN, SYDVKM. The V and J ends lost 5 bases and 8 bases respectively, with 12 bases between them. Here the CDR3 DNA reads TGTGCCAGCAGTCTCCGGGGATACGGCTACACCTTC. Its translation is CASSLRGYGYTF.

The chain is built from TRBV7-2 and TRBJ2-3, with 9 positions matching TRBD2. Germline CDR1 reads SGHTA; CDR2 reads FQGNSA. This CDR3 spans 19 amino acids. V trimming: 1 base; J trimming: 2 bases; junction bases outside the gene matches: 13. The CDR3 spells CASSLGLGGLATHTDTQYF. CDR3 bases: TGTGCCAGCAGCTTAGGATTAGGGGGACTAGCTACCCACACAGATACGCAGTATTTT.

V is TRBV19 and J is TRBJ2-7; no clear D. The germline V and J ends were trimmed by 4 bases and 7 bases, with 11 bases remaining between them. CDR1 is LNHDA, CDR2 SQIVND, per germline (reference sequence). This CDR3 contains 12 residues. The CDR3 nucleotides read TGTGCCAGTAGTACCGACACCCTGGAGCAGTACTTC. Protein sequence: CASSTDTLEQYF.

V is TRBV6-5 and J is TRBJ2-7; 9 bases line up with TRBD2. V gave up 2 bases and J gave up 3 bases; unmatched junction bases: 2. CDR1 MNHEY and CDR2 SVGAGI come from the germline V gene. The CDR3 consists of 14 residues. This CDR3 reads CASSYEAGGYEQYF. For the CDR3, the DNA is TGTGCCAGCAGTTACGAAGCGGGGGGCTACGAGCAGTACTTC.

The chain recombines TRBV4-2 with TRBJ2-3; D gene unclear. V lost 0 bases and J 0 bases, leaving 10 bases between the germline ends. Germline CDR1 and CDR2: LGHNA and YNFKEQ. The CDR3 contains 16 residues. CDR3 region: CASSQDFAVSTDTQYF. The CDR3, as DNA: TGTGCCAGCAGCCAAGATTTTGCGGTTAGCACAGATACGCAGTATTTT.

CDR3 coding DNA: TGCGCCAGCAGTTTAGCGGGGCCCTACAATGAGCAGTTCTTC. Its translation: CASSLAGPYNEQFF. The gene calls are TRBV5-1 and TRBJ2-1; TRBD2 agrees at 8 bases. The CDR3 length is 14 residues. Germline CDR1 is SGHRS and CDR2 is YFSETQ. V lost 5 bases, J lost 2 bases, and 3 bases stayed unmatched.

To note about this clone: The junction departs from germline at one end; a sequencing error may be responsible. The chain uses TRBV7-7 and TRBJ2-1; tentatively, D is TRBD1 (7 bases). Germline V gene data show CDR1 as SSHAT and CDR2 as FNYEAQ (reference sequence). The CDR3 is 15 residues long. The CDR3 sequence is CASSLRSGRGDEQFF. DNA for the CDR3: TGTGCTAGCAGCTTAAGAAGTGGCAGGGGGGATGAGCAGTTCTTC.

The chain has TRBV2 and TRBJ1-6; D is ambiguous. This CDR3 comprises 12 residues. Germline-derived CDR1 and CDR2 are SNHLY and FYNNEI. Trimming removed 4 bases from V and 10 bases from J, with 8 bases in between. CDR3 DNA: TGTGCCAGCAGTGCGACACCCTCACCCCTCCACTTT. This gives the protein CASSATPSPLHF.

The genes are TRBV5-6 and TRBJ1-2, with 9 bases matching TRBD1. Looked up from germline, CDR1 is SGHDT and CDR2 is YYEEEE. Trimming at V came to 2 bases and at J to 10 bases, leaving 6 bases not matched to a gene. The CDR3 has 13 amino acids. The CDR3: CASSFGTGFPYTF. DNA for the CDR3: TGTGCCAGCAGCTTTGGGACAGGGTTCCCCTACACCTTC.

The genes are TRBV19 and TRBJ1-5; D is uncertain. The CDR3 has 16 residues. Per the germline V gene, CDR1 is LNHDA and CDR2 is SQIVND (reference sequence). V lost 5 bases and J lost 0, with 14 bases in between. The CDR3 sequence is CASSDWRKYSNQPQHF. The CDR3 nucleotides read TGTGCCAGTAGTGACTGGCGGAAATATAGCAATCAGCCCCAGCATTTT.

The V gene is TRBV11-2, the J gene TRBJ2-3; no firm D call. Germline V CDR1 and CDR2: SGHAT, FQNNGV. The CDR3 is 14 amino acids. V was pared by 3 bases and J by 0 bases, with 7 bases between. The CDR3 DNA sequence: TGTGCCAGCAGCTTTTTCCGGAGCACAGATACGCAGTATTTT. This encodes CASSFFRSTDTQYF.

The chain uses TRBV6-6 and TRBJ1-4, with D unresolved. Trimming took off 7 bases at V and 3 bases at J, with 9 bases between the two ends. This CDR3 region has 13 residues. Germline V CDR1 and CDR2: MNHNY, SVGAGI (reference sequence). The CDR3 bases are TGTGCCAGCACTCTGCGGCCTAATGAAAAACTGTTTTTT. It is translated as CASTLRPNEKLFF.

The V gene is TRBV6-1, the J gene TRBJ1-1; the match to TRBD1 covers 7 bases. This CDR3 is built from 12 residues. Trimming took 2 bases from V and 6 from J; bases not matched to a gene: 0. Germline lookup yields CDR1 MNHNS and CDR2 SASEGT. Here the CDR3 DNA reads TGTGCCAGCAGTGAAACAGGGGCTGAAGCTTTCTTT. Its protein is CASSETGAEAFF.